These 2 T cell receptor beta chains were all obtained from the same sample, sequenced in a study of early T cells in non-severe SARS-CoV-2 infection. One entry per CDR3 protein, called by TCRdb with MiXCR from the 5' RACE reads. The sample records tens of thousands of distinct CDR3 sequences, around 6% being singletons. Sequencing was carried out using whole blood. The origin of the receptors is an adult who was a healthcare worker with PCR-confirmed SARS-CoV-2 infection or an uninfected control (not recorded which).

This clonotype was seen at least ten times. The rearrangement uses TRBV29-1 and TRBJ1-2; no definite D call. The CDR3 totals 12 residues. Trimming removed 4 bases from V and 5 bases from J, with 11 bases in between. Germline CDR1 and CDR2: SQVTM and ANQGSEA. The CDR3 region is CSVGKEGYGYTF. The CDR3 coding sequence is TGCAGCGTTGGGAAAGAGGGTTATGGCTACACCTTC.

This clonotype was recorded a few times. This chain links TRBV6-6 with TRBJ1-5; tentatively, D is TRBD1 (5 bases). V lost 0 bases and J 4 bases, leaving 10 bases between the germline ends. The CDR3 covers 15 residues. Germline CDR1 is MNHNY and CDR2 is SVGAGI (reference sequence). The CDR3 DNA reads TGTGCCAGCAGTTACTCAGGGGTACGGAATCAGCCCCAGCATTTT. This gives the protein CASSYSGVRNQPQHF.